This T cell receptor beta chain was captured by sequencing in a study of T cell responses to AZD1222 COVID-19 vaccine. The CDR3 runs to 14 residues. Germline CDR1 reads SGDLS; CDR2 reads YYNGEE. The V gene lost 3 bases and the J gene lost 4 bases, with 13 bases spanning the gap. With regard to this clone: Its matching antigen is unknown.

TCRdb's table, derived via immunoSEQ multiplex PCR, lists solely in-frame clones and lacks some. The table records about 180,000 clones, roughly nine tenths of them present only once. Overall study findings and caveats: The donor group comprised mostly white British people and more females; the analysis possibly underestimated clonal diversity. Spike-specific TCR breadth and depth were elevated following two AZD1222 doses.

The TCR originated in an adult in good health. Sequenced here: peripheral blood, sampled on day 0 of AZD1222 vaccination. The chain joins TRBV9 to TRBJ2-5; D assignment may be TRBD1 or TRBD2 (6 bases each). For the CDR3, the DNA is TGTGCCAGCAGCGAGGGGGGCTACTCAGAGACCCAGTACTTC. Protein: CASSEGGYSETQYF.